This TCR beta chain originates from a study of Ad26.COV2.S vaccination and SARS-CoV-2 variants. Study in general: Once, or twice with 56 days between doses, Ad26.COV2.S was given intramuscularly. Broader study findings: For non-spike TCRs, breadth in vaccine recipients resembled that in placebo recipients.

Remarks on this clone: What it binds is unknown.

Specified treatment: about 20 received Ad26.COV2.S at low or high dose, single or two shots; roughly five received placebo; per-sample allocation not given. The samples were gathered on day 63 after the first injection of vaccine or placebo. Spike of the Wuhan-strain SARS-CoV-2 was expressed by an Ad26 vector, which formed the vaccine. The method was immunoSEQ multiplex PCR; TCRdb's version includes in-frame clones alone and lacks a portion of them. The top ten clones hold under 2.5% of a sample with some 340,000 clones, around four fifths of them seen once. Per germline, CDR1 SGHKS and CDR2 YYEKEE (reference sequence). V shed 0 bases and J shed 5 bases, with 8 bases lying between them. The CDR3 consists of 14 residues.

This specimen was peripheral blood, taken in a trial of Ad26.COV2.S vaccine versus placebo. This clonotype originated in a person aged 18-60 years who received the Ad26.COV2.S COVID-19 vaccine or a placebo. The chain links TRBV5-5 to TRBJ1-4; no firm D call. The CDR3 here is CASSLAWRNEKLFF. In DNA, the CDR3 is TGTGCCAGCAGCTTGGCCTGGAGGAATGAAAAACTGTTTTTT.